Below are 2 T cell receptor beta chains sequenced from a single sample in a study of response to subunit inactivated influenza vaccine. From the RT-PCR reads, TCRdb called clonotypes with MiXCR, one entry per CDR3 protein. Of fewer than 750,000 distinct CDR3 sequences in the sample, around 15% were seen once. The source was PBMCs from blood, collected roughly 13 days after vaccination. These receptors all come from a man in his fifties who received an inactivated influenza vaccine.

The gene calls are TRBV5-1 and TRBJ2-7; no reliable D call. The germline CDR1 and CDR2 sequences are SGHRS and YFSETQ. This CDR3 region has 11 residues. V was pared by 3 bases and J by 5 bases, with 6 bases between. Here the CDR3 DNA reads TGCGCCAGCAGCTCGGAACACGAGCAGTACTTC. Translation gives CASSSEHEQYF.

Written as DNA, the CDR3 is TGTGCCACCGGAAGCGGGACAGAGCAGTTCTTC. Amino acid sequence: CATGSGTEQFF. The J gene is TRBJ2-1, the V gene TRBV24-1; possible D gene TRBD2, 7 bases. CDR1 is KGHDR and CDR2 is SFDVKD in the germline V gene. The CDR3 sequence is 11 residues long. Trimming removed 9 bases from V and 10 bases from J, with 12 bases in between.